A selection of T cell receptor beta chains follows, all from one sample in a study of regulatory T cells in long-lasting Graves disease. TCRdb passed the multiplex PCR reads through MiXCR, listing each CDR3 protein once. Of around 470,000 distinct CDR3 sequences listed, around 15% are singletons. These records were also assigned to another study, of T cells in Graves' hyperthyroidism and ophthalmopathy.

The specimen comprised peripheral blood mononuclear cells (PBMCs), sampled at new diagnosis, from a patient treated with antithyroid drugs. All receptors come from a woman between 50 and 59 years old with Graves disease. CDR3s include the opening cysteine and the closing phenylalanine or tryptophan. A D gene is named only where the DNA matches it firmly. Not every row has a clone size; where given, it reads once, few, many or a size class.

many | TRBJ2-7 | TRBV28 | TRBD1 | CAITGDYEQYF | TGTGCCATTACAGGGGACTACGAGCAGTACTTC
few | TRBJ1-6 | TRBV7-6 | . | CASSLVGSYNSPLHF | TGTGCCAGCAGCTTAGTGGGCTCCTATAATTCACCCCTCCACTTT
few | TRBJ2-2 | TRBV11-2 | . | CASSLPRGGPVLNGELFF | TGTGCCAGCAGCTTACCAAGGGGCGGGCCGGTATTGAACGGGGAGCTGTTTTTT
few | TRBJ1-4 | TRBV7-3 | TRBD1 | CASSPKSGQQATNEKLFF | TGTGCCAGCAGCCCAAAATCGGGACAGCAAGCAACTAATGAAAAACTGTTTTTT
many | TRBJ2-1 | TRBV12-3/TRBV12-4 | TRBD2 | CASRTSGAHSYNEQFF | TGTGCCAGCAGGACTAGCGGGGCCCACTCCTACAATGAGCAGTTCTTC
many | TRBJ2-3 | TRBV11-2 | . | CASSLERSYNGDTQYF | TGTGCCAGCAGCTTAGAGCGTAGCTACAATGGCGATACGCAGTATTTT
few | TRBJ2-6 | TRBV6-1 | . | CASSQGSFSGANVLTF | TGTGCCAGCAGTCAAGGATCTTTCTCTGGGGCCAACGTCCTGACTTTC
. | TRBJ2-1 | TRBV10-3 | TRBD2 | CAISETSGMGNEQFF | TGTGCCATCAGTGAGACTAGCGGGATGGGGAATGAGCAGTTCTTC
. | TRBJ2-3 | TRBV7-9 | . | CASSLELGQDTQYF | TGTGCCAGCAGCTTAGAACTAGGCCAAGATACGCAGTATTTT
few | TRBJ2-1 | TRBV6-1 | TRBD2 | CATKRASGYNEQFF | TGTGCCACGAAGCGGGCTAGCGGCTACAATGAGCAGTTCTTC
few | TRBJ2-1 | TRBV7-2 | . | CASSFGTLHNEQLF | TGTGCCAGCAGCTTTGGGACTCTACACAATGAGCAGCTCTTC
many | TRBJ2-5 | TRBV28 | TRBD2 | CASQLAPETQYF | TGTGCCAGCCAACTAGCGCCAGAGACCCAGTACTTC
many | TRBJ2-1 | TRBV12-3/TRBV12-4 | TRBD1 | CASSTGQLEFF | TGTGCCAGCAGCACGGGACAGTTGGAGTTCTTC
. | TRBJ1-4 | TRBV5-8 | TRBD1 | CASSRRGTANEKLFF | TGTGCCAGCAGCCGACGGGGGACAGCAAATGAAAAACTGTTTTTT
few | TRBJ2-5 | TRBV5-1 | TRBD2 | CASGLGVLAVYQETQYF | TGCGCCAGCGGCTTGGGTGTGCTAGCGGTATACCAAGAGACCCAGTACTTC
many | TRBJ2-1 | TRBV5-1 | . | CASSRKGAAPSFNEQFF | TGCGCCAGCAGCCGAAAAGGGGCGGCTCCAAGTTTCAATGAGCAGTTCTTC
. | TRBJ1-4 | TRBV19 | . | CASSRGDLGHEKLFF | TGTGCCAGTAGCCGCGGGGACTTGGGGCATGAAAAACTGTTTTTT
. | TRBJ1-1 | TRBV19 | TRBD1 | CASDDRGHTEAFF | TGTGCCAGTGACGACAGGGGTCACACTGAAGCTTTCTTT